These 23 T cell receptor beta chains share one sample of origin, sequenced in a study of lymphopenia after photon versus proton radiotherapy (dated by TCRdb to between 2018 and 2021). Library generation was performed with the immunoSEQ multiplex PCR assay. In TCRdb, the immuneACCESS table is reduced to in-frame sequences with V and J assigned. These tables do not hold every clone; where another copy was compared, an unresolved V gene accounts for under half, and the others remain unexplained. In all, the sample holds some 6,100 clones, and approximately 93% of those were seen once. The top ten clones comprise 11% of the sample. This material consisted of peripheral blood, taken from a patient treated with photon-based radiotherapy. The receptor source for this set is a man in his sixties with cholangiocarcinoma.

The genes are TRBV27 and TRBJ2-5; maybe TRBD2 (5 bases). The CDR3 covers 15 residues. Germline CDR1 reads MNHEY; CDR2 reads SMNVEV (reference sequence). Deletions cut 0 bases from V and 4 bases from J, with 12 bases between. In DNA, the CDR3 is TGTGCCAGCAGTTTATCTGCGGGTCCAGGAGAGACCCAGTACTTC. As protein: CASSLSAGPGETQYF.

This clone was seen a few times. J is TRBJ1-5 and V is TRBV19; 9 nucleotides agree with TRBD1. The germline gives CDR1 LNHDA, CDR2 SQIVND (reference sequence). This CDR3 is 15 amino acids long. V lost 3 bases, J lost 3 bases, and 3 bases stayed unmatched. Here the CDR3 DNA reads TGTGCCAGTAGTATTGGGACAGGGTACAATCAGCCCCAGCATTTT. This sequence encodes CASSIGTGYNQPQHF.

The chain is built from TRBV7-9 and TRBJ2-7; D is uncertain. This CDR3 comprises 12 residues. The V end lost 1 base, the J end lost 3 bases, and 4 bases lay between the germline ends. Germline V gene data show CDR1 as SEHNR and CDR2 as FQNEAQ (reference sequence). The CDR3: CASSLVSYEQYF. The DNA for the CDR3 is TGTGCCAGCAGCTTAGTCAGCTACGAGCAGTACTTC. Full variable domain (remainder filled in from reference TRBV7-9 and TRBJ2-7): DTGVSQNPRHKITKRGQNVTFRCDPISEHNRLYWYRQTLGQGPEFLTYFQNEAQLEKSRLLSDRFSAERPKGSFSTLEIQRTEQGDSAMYLCASSLVSYEQYFGPGTRLTVT.

V usage is TRBV5-6 and J usage is TRBJ2-3; either TRBD1 or TRBD2 may supply D (5 bases each). V was trimmed by 4 bases and J by 6 bases, leaving 18 bases between them. This CDR3 contains 15 residues. The germline V gene has CDR1 SGHDT and CDR2 YYEEEE. This CDR3 reads CASSLGRKGWDTQYF. DNA for the CDR3: TGTGCCAGCAGCCTGGGACGGAAAGGGTGGGATACGCAGTATTTT.

CDR3 loop: CASSPGTTYTDTQYF. DNA of the CDR3: TGTGCCAGCAGTCCCGGGACTACGTACACAGATACGCAGTATTTT. The gene calls are TRBV7-3 and TRBJ2-3; 7 positions agree with TRBD2. The CDR3 is made up of 15 amino acids. The J segment lost 2 bases and the V segment lost 6 bases, leaving 8 bases of the junction unmatched. Germline V CDR1 and CDR2: SGHTA, FQGTGA.

The V gene is TRBV29-1, the J gene TRBJ2-7, with D tentatively TRBD2 (6 bases). This CDR3 contains 14 residues. V was pared by 3 bases and J by 2 bases, with 14 bases between. Per germline, CDR1 SQVTM and CDR2 ANQGSEA. In nucleotides, the CDR3 is TGCAGCGTTGAGGGGGGAAGTCCCCCCTACGAGCAGTACTTC. It translates to CSVEGGSPPYEQYF.

The table lists this clone with a count of one. The chain employs TRBV6-5 and TRBJ1-2, with D maybe TRBD1 (6 bases). The V gene's germline CDR1 is MNHEY and CDR2 SVGAGI. The CDR3 is made up of 15 amino acids. V lost 9 bases, J lost 3 bases, and 20 bases lay in between. The CDR3 DNA follows: TGTGCCAGTTCGTGGAAAACAGGGACCCACTATGGCTACACCTTC. Its translation is CASSWKTGTHYGYTF.

The rearrangement joins TRBV5-5 to TRBJ2-7; the match to TRBD1 covers 10 bases. Germline V lookup: CDR1 SGHKS, CDR2 YYEKEE (reference sequence). V lost 2 bases to trimming and J lost 6 bases; unmatched junction nucleotides: 5. The length of the CDR3 is 14 residues. This chain's CDR3 is CASSLPGQGFEQYF. CDR3 in DNA: TGTGCCAGCAGCTTACCGGGACAGGGGTTCGAGCAGTACTTC.

The chain links TRBV28 to TRBJ2-3; D ambiguous. The CDR3 has 11 amino acids. From germline, CDR1 is MDHEN and CDR2 SYDVKM. The V and J ends lost 3 bases and 5 bases respectively, with 3 bases between them. CDR3 protein: CASSFIDTQYF. The CDR3 DNA reads as TGTGCCAGCAGTTTCATAGATACGCAGTATTTT.

V gene TRBV6-1 combines with J gene TRBJ1-6, with 9 bases matching TRBD1. The CDR3 length is 15 residues. In germline, CDR1 is MNHNS, CDR2 SASEGT. V shed 4 bases and J 8 bases; nucleotides not matched to a gene: 6. The CDR3 loop reads CASSARDRVDSPLHF. In nucleotides, the CDR3 is TGTGCCAGCAGTGCCCGGGACAGGGTAGATTCACCCCTCCACTTT.

This rearrangement joins TRBV5-1 to TRBJ1-1; D is possibly TRBD1 (5 bases). The V and J ends lost 4 bases and 3 bases respectively, with 16 bases between them. The germline CDR1 and CDR2 sequences are SGHRS and YFSETQ. The CDR3 has 15 residues. Here the CDR3 reads CASSGDQVSDTEAFF. DNA for the CDR3: TGCGCCAGCAGCGGGGACCAGGTGTCTGACACTGAAGCTTTCTTT.

For the CDR3, the DNA is TGCGCCAGCACTCAACAGGGTTCCCAGACCCAGTACTTC. This translates into CASTQQGSQTQYF. The V call is TRBV5-1, the J call TRBJ2-5; possibly TRBD1 for D (6 bases). The germline V gene encodes CDR1 SGHRS and CDR2 YFSETQ. Trimming removed 6 bases from V and 6 bases from J, with 15 bases in between. The CDR3 has 13 amino acids. The variable domain in full, with the rest retrieved from reference TRBV5-1 and TRBJ2-5, is KAGVTQTPRYLIKTRGQQVTLSCSPISGHRSVSWYQQTPGQGLQFLFEYFSETQRNKGNFPGRFSGRQFSNSRSEMNVSTLELGDSALYLCASTQQGSQTQYFGPGTRLLVL.

The chain's CDR3 is CASSWFRGATEAFF. CDR3 sequence (DNA): TGTGCCAGTAGTTGGTTCAGGGGCGCTACTGAAGCTTTCTTT. The chain has TRBV19 and TRBJ1-1, with D maybe TRBD1 (6 bases). This CDR3 contains 14 residues. V lost 5 bases and J 5 bases, leaving 15 bases between the germline ends. Germline V gene sequence: CDR1 LNHDA, CDR2 SQIVND (reference sequence).

V and J are TRBV9 and TRBJ1-5; D is uncertain. V lost 0 bases and J 0 bases, leaving 4 bases between the germline ends. The V gene's germline CDR1 is SGDLS and CDR2 YYNGEE. This CDR3 region has 14 residues. The CDR3 here is CASSVGASNQPQHF. The CDR3 DNA reads TGTGCCAGCAGCGTAGGAGCTAGCAATCAGCCCCAGCATTTT.

This chain uses TRBV18 with TRBJ1-5; 9 bases are shared with TRBD1. J was trimmed by 1 base and V by 4 bases; bases with no gene match: 5. CDR3 length equals 16 residues. The germline CDR1 and CDR2 sequences are KGHSH and LQKENI. The CDR3 loop reads CASSLYRGQSNQPQHF. In DNA, the CDR3 is TGTGCCAGCTCACTTTACAGGGGGCAGAGCAATCAGCCCCAGCATTTT. Variable domain in full (rest from reference TRBV18 and TRBJ1-5): NAGVMQNPRHLVRRRGQEARLRCSPMKGHSHVYWYRQLPEEGLKFMVYLQKENIIDESGMPKERFSAEFPKEGPSILRIQQVVRGDSAAYFCASSLYRGQSNQPQHFGDGTRLSIL.

This rearrangement joins TRBV7-8 to TRBJ1-2; the match to TRBD1 covers 7 bases. The ends lost 1 base at V and 6 bases at J; junction bases unmatched: 8. This CDR3 has 15 residues. CDR1 and CDR2 from the germline V gene are SGHVS and FQNEAQ. The CDR3 bases are TGTGCCAGCAGCTTAGTGGCGGGAGGGGGCGATGGCTACACCTTC. Translating it yields CASSLVAGGGDGYTF.

Turning to this clone: This same CDR3 is encoded by further DNA sequences in the sample. J is TRBJ2-5 and V is TRBV5-5; D possibly matches TRBD1 or TRBD2 (5 bases each). This CDR3 region has 15 residues. Trimming took off 0 bases at V and 2 bases at J, with 11 bases between the two ends. CDR1 is SGHKS, CDR2 YYEKEE, per germline (reference sequence). Here the CDR3 DNA reads TGTGCCAGCAGCTTGGTGTGGGACGATCAAGAGACCCAGTACTTC. This encodes CASSLVWDDQETQYF.

The chain combines TRBV28 with TRBJ2-2; TRBD1 matches 7 bases. Germline CDR1 reads MDHEN; CDR2 reads SYDVKM. The CDR3 length is 14 residues. Trimming cost V 6 bases and J 7 bases; bases outside gene matches: 8. Here the CDR3 DNA reads TGTGCCAGCAGCAAGAGGGGGCGGCACGGGGAGCTGTTTTTT. It codes for CASSKRGRHGELFF.

J is TRBJ2-7 and V is TRBV5-4; TRBD1 might be the D (6 bases). This CDR3 comprises 16 residues. The V and J ends lost 0 bases and 3 bases respectively, with 16 bases between them. The germline V gene has CDR1 SGHNT and CDR2 YYREEE (reference sequence). In DNA form, the CDR3 reads TGTGCCAGCAGCTTGGACAGGGTCAGCGTTAACTACGAGCAGTACTTC. Encoded protein: CASSLDRVSVNYEQYF.

This chain connects TRBV6-1 to TRBJ2-5, with 7 bases that match TRBD1. The CDR3 is 15 residues long. Looked up from germline, CDR1 is MNHNS and CDR2 is SASEGT. Trimming took 8 bases from V and 0 from J; bases not matched to a gene: 9. The CDR3 spells CASFPGTANQETQYF. The CDR3 region has the DNA TGTGCCAGCTTCCCCGGGACAGCAAACCAAGAGACCCAGTACTTC.

The V call is TRBV7-3, the J call TRBJ2-7, with TRBD1 as a possible D gene (5 bases). CDR1 and CDR2 from the germline V gene are SGHTA and FQGTGA. The CDR3 is 13 amino acids. The germline V and J ends were trimmed by 4 bases and 3 bases, with 10 bases remaining between them. The CDR3 DNA follows: TGTGCCAGCAGCTCCCAGGGCGGCTACGAGCAGTACTTC. This sequence encodes CASSSQGGYEQYF.

CDR3 sequence (DNA): TGCGCCAGCAGCTTGGATAATTCACCCCTCCACTTT. Residues: CASSLDNSPLHF. This chain joins TRBV5-1 and TRBJ1-6, with D unresolved. Trimming left V 0 bases short and J 5 bases short, with 0 bases between. From germline, CDR1 is SGHRS and CDR2 YFSETQ. CDR3 size: 12 residues.

This chain uses TRBV10-3 with TRBJ2-7, with D unresolved. In germline, CDR1 is ENHRY, CDR2 SYGVKD. The V and J ends lost 0 bases and 6 bases respectively, with 9 bases between them. CDR3 size: 13 residues. CDR3 protein: CAISESTLPEQYF. The CDR3 nucleotides read TGTGCCATCAGTGAGTCGACGCTCCCCGAGCAGTACTTC.